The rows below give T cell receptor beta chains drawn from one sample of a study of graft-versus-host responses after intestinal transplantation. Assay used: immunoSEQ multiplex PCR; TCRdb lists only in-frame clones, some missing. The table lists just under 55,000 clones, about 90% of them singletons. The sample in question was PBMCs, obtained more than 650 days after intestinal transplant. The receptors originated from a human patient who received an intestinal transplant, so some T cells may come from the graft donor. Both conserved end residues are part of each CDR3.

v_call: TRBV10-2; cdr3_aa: CASSDREGKAFF
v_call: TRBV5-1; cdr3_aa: CASSWDRGGTEAFF
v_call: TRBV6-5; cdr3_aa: CASSYSGWAEAFF
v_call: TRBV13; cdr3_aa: CASSSDLGVFRGDTEAFF
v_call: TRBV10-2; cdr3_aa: CASTRWTLAGSTDTQYF
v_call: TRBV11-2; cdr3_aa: CASSPLAGRGYEQYF
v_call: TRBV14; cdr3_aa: CASSQRQGITDTQYF
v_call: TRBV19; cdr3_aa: CASKEGYGYTF
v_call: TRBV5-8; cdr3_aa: CASSPRHGYTF
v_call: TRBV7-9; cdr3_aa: CASSLARVNTEAFF
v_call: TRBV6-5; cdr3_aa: CASSYSAGQGANTIYF
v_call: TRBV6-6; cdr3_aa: CASRKAVAVGTQYF
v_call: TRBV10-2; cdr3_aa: CASRTSGATEQYF
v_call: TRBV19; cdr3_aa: CASNAPGTGGSQPQHF
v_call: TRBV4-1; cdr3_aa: CASSQDGPFQETQYF
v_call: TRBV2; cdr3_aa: CASKGGQGPQPQHF
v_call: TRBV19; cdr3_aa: CASSEIHPGGEAFF
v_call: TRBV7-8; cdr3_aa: CASSPWETTNEKLFF
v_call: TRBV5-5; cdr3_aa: CASSFGLTGPYEQYF
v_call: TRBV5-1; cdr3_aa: CAREAGSEAFF
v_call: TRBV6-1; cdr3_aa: CASSEQQGATDTQYF
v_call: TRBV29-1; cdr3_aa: CSVALRFKNIQYF
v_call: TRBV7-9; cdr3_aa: CASSLAGETQPQHF
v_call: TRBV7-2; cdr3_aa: CASSLASGTGELFF
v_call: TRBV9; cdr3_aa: CASSPPQITSDPTDTQYF
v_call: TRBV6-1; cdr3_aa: CASSDSYSPLHF
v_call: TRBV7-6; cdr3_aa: CASSLGASGNTGELFF
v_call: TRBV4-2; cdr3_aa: CASSQDGSYEQYF
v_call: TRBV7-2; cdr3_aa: CASSFWGTEAFF
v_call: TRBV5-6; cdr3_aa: CASSLGFGVITDTQYF
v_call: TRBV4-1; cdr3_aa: CASSQDWTGYYGYTF
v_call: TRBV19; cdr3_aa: CASLPGTGSSYNSPLHF
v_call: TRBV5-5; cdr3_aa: CASSLGLSRGSPSIEKLFF
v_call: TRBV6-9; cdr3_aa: CASSYSRLHEQYF
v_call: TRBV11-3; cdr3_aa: CASSLVGGAPSYEQYF
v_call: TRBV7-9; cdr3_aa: CASGDTGELFF
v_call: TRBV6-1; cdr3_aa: CASSNPTGFNQPQHF
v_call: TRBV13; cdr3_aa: CASSPRKGWYYEQYF